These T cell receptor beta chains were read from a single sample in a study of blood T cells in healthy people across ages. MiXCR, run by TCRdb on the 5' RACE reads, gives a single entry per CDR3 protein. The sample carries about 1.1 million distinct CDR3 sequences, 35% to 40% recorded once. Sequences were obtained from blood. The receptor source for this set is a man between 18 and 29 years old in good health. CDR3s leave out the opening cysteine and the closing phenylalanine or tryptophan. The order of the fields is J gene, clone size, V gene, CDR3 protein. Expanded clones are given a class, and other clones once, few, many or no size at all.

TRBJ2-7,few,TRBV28,ASSLLRGANEQY
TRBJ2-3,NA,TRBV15,ATSSSFGGGTDTQY
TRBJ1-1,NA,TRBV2,ATESWDSEAF
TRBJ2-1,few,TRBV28,ASFGQGLYNEQF
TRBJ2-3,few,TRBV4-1,ASRPGLTGSTQY
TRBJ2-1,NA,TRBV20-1,SAGPSRGTDNEQF
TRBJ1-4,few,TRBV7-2,ASSLARGFTNEKLF
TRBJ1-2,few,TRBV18,ASSPPGPDGYT
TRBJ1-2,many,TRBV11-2,ASSSTGPYGYT
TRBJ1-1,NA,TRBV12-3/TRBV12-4,ASSPREGFAEAF
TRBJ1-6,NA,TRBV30,AWMIGGTPLH
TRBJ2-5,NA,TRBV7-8,ASSLAWQETQY
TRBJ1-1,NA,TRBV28,ASSFGGTRGAF
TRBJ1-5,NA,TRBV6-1,ASVKRALNSNQPQH
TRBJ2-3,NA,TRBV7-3,ASSLRDPPDTQY
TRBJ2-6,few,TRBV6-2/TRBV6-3,ASMGVHSGANVLT
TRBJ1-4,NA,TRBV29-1,SVRTLGAEKLF
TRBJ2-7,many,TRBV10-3,AISELTGAGSYEQY
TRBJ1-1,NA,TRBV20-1,SARDRTGYTEAF
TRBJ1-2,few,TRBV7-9,ASSSDGT
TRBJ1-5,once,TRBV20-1,SAPPGQGVNQPQH
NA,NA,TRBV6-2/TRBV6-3,ASSQEHNEQY
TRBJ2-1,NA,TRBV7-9,ASYQSGGSYNEQF
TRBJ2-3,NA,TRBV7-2,ASSLIWEVGTDTQY
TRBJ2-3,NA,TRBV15,ATSRELATGTDTQY
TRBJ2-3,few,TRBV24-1,ATSLSGSTDTQY
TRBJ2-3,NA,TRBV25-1,ASSELRPRQGTDTQY
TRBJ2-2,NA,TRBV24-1,ATSEPQGTGELF
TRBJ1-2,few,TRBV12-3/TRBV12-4,ASSSHDRAMYGYT
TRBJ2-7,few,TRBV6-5,ASSYSLPSGGLLYEQY
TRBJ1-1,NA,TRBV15,ATSRAWDSEAF
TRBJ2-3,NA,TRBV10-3,AISESRTSSTDTQY
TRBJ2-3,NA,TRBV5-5,ASSSLHLTDTQY
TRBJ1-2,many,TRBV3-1,ASSQASVGGYT
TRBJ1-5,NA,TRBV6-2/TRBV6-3,ASSYGDRVSQPQH
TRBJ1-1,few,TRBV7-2,ASSLEVAVKNTEAF
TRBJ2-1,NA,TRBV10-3,AIRPPGRSYNEQF
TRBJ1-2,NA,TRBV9,ASSVGPQEANYGYT
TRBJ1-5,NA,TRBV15,ATSRDSGTGQPQH
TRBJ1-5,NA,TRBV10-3,AISESWGNNQPQH
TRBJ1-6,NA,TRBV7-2,ASSYRAFQGSPLH
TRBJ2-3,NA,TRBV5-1,AGSRELGIGTDTQY
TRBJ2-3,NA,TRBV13,ASSLAPSGVRTDTQY
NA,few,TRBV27,ASRDSGIQY
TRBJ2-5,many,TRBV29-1,SVSGWETQY
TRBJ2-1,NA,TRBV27,ASSSGLVGDNEQF
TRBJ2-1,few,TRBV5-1,ASSLDSGGRDEQF
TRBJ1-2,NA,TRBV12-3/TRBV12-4,ASSDPGTGYYGYT
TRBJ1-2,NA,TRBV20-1,SASSTGLSYGYT
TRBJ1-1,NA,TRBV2,ASRRDGLIDEAF
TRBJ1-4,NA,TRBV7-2,ASSSNTNGKLF
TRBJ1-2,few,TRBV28,ASSLPQGPSGYT
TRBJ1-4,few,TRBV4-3,ASSQEVGIGEKLF
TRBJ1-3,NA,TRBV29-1,SGRGSGNTIY
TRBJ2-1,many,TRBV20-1,SGGEYNEQF
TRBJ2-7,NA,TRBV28,ASSLRGGVDEQY